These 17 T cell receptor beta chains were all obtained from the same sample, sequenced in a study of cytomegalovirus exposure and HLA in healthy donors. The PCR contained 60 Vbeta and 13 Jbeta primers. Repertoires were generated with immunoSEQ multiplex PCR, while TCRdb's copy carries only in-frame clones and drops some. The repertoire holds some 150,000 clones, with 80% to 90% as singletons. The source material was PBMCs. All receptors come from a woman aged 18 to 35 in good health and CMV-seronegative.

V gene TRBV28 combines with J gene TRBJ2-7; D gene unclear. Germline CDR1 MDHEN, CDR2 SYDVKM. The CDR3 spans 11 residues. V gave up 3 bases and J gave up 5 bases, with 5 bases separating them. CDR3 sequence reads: CASSFLNEQYF. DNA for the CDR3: TGTGCCAGCAGTTTCCTAAACGAGCAGTACTTC.

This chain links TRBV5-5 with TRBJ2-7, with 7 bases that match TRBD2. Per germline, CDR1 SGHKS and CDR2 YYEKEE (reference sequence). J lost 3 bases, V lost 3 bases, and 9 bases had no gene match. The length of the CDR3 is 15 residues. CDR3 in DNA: TGTGCCAGCAGCTCTGCTCCCCGGGACTACTACGAGCAGTACTTC. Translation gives CASSSAPRDYYEQYF.

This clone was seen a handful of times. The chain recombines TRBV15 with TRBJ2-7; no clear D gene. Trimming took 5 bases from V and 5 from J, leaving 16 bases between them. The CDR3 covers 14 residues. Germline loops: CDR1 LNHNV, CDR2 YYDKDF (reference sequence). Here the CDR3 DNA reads TGTGCCACCAGCCTAGGCCCTTCGTATGACGAGCAGTACTTC. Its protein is CATSLGPSYDEQYF.

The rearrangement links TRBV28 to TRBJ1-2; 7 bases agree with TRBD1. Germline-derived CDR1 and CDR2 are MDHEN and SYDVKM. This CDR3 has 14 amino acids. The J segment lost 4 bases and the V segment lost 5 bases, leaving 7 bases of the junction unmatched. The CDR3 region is CASSIYRGSYGYTF. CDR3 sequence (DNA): TGTGCCAGCAGTATTTACAGGGGAAGCTATGGCTACACCTTC.

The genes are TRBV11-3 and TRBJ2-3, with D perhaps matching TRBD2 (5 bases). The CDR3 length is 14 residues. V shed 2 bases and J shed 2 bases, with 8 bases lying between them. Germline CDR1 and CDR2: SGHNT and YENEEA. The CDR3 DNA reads TGTGCCAGCAGCTTATCAGCGGACACAGATACGCAGTATTTT. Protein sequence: CASSLSADTDTQYF.

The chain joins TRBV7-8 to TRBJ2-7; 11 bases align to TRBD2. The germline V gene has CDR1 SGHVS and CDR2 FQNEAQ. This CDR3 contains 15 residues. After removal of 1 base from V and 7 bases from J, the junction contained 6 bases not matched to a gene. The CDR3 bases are TGTGCCAGCAGCTTAGTCCTAGCGGGAGGTGGGGAGCAGTACTTC. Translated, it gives CASSLVLAGGGEQYF.

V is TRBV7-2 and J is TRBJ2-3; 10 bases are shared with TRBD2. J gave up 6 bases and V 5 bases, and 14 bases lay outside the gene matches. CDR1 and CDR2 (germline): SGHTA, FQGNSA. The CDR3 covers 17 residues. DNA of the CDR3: TGTGCCAGCAGCCCCCAAGGGGTAGCGGGAGGAGGTGATACGCAGTATTTT. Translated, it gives CASSPQGVAGGGDTQYF.

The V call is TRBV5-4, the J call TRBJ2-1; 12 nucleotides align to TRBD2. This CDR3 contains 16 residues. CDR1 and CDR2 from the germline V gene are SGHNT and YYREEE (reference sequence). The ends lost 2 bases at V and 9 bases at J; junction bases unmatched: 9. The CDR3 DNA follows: TGTGCCAGCAGCTTCTCCGCGACTAGCGGGAGATTTGAGCAGTTCTTC. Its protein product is CASSFSATSGRFEQFF.

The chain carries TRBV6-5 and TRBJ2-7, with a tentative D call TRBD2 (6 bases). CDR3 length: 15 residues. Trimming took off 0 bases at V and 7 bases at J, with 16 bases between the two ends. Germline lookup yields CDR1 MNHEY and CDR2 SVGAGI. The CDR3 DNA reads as TGTGCCAGCAGTTACTCGGGCCTCAATGGGGGGGAGCAGTACTTC. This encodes CASSYSGLNGGEQYF.

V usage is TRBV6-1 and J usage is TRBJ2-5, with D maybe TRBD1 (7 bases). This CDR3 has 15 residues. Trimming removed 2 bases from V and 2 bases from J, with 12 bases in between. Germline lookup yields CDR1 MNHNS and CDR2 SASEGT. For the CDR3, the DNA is TGTGCCAGCAGTGAAATATCAGGGGGGCAAGAGACCCAGTACTTC. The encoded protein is CASSEISGGQETQYF.

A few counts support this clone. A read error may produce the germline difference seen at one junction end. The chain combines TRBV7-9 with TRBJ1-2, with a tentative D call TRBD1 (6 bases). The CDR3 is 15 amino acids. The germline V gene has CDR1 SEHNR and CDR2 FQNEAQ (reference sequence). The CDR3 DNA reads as TGTTCCAGCAGCTTTGGACAGAGTCCTAACTATGGCTACACCTTC. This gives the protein CSSSFGQSPNYGYTF.

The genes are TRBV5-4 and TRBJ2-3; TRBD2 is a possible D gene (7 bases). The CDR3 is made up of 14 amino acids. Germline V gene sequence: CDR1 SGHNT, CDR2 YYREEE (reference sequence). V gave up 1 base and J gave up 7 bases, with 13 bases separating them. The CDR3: CASSLRGARNTQYF. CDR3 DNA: TGTGCCAGCAGCTTGCGGGGGGCCCGGAATACGCAGTATTTT.

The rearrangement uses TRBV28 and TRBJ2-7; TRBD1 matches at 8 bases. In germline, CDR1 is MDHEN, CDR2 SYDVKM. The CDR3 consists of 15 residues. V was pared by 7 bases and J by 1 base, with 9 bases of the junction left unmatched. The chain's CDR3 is CASTSGTGPSYEQYF. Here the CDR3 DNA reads TGTGCCAGCACCTCCGGGACAGGACCTTCCTACGAGCAGTACTTC. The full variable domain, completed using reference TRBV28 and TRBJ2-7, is DVKVTQSSRYLVKRTGEKVFLECVQDMDHENMFWYRQDPGLGLRLIYFSYDVKMKEKGDIPEGYSVSREKKERFSLILESASTNQTSMYLCASTSGTGPSYEQYFGPGTRLTVT.

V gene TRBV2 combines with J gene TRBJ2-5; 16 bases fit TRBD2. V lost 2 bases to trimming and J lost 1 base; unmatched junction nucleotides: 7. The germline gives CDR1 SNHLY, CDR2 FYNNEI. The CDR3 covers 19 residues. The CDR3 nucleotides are TGTGCCAGCAGTGAATTATCCGGGACTAGCGGGAGGGTCCAAGAGACCCAGTACTTC. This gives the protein CASSELSGTSGRVQETQYF.

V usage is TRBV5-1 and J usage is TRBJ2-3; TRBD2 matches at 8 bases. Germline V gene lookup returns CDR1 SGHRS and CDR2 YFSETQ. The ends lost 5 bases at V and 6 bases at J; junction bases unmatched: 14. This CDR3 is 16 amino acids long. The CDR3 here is CASRRKAGEGGDTQYF. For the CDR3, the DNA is TGCGCCAGCAGGCGTAAAGCGGGAGAGGGGGGCGATACGCAGTATTTT.

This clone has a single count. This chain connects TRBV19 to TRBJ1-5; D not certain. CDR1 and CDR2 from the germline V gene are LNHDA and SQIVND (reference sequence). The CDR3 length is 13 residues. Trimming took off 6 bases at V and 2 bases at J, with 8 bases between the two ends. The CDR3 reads CASSLIGNQPQHF. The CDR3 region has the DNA TGTGCCAGTAGCCTGATAGGCAATCAGCCCCAGCATTTT.

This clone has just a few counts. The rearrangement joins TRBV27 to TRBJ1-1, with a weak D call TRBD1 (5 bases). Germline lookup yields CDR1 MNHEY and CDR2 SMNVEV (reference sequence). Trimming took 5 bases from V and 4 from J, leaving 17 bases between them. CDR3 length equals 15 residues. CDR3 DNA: TGTGCCAGCAGTCCGTTGACAGACGTAGGCACTGAAGCTTTCTTT. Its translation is CASSPLTDVGTEAFF.